These 29 T cell receptor beta chains came from one sample sequenced in a study of T-cell memory formation after mild COVID-19. TCRdb ran MiXCR on the 5' RACE reads and lists one entry per CDR3 protein. The sample yields 400,000 to 500,000 distinct CDR3 sequences, roughly 26% seen once. The sequencing sample was made of PBMCs or a T cell subset sorted from them (not recorded which). Receptors originate from an adult woman who had mild COVID-19 (a few samples of this study predate the infection). Cell type and time point are not known.

The CDR3 protein is CASSYSIGVNQPQHF. As DNA, the CDR3 is TGTGCCAGCAGTTACTCGATTGGGGTAAATCAGCCCCAGCATTTT. The chain combines TRBV6-5 with TRBJ1-5; D not resolved. Trimming took off 0 bases at V and 4 bases at J, with 10 bases between the two ends. CDR1 and CDR2 from the germline V gene are MNHEY and SVGAGI. There are 15 residues in the CDR3.

V and J are TRBV9 and TRBJ1-2, with 7 bases identical to TRBD1. V lost 0 bases to trimming and J lost 8 bases; unmatched junction nucleotides: 7. The CDR3 spans 14 residues. Germline V gene sequence: CDR1 SGDLS, CDR2 YYNGEE. The CDR3 region is CASSVAGQAVGYTF. The CDR3 DNA sequence: TGTGCCAGCAGCGTAGCTGGACAGGCCGTAGGCTACACCTTC.

The genes are TRBV19 and TRBJ2-3; no firm D call. Trimming removed 3 bases from V and 4 bases from J, with 14 bases in between. Germline V gene lookup returns CDR1 LNHDA and CDR2 SQIVND (reference sequence). The CDR3 has 15 amino acids. The CDR3 is CASSMGGARADTQYF. The CDR3 nucleotides are TGTGCCAGTAGTATGGGTGGCGCAAGGGCAGATACGCAGTATTTT.

The chain recombines TRBV6-2 or TRBV6-3 with TRBJ2-1; TRBD2 aligns across 10 bases. The CDR3 spans 17 residues. CDR1 and CDR2 from the germline V gene are MNHEY and SVGEGT. Losses at the gene ends were 4 bases for V and 8 bases for J; bases not matched to a gene: 14. The CDR3 sequence: CASSSTPRASGSDEQFF. The CDR3 region has the DNA TGTGCCAGCAGTTCCACCCCGAGGGCTAGCGGGAGTGATGAGCAGTTCTTC.

The chain combines TRBV7-6 with TRBJ2-3; D possibly corresponds to TRBD1 (5 bases). V was trimmed by 9 bases and J by 1 base, leaving 14 bases between them. Germline lookup yields CDR1 SGHVS and CDR2 FNYEAQ. This CDR3 spans 14 amino acids. CDR3 sequence reads: CASRKGRGTDTQYF. The CDR3 DNA is TGTGCCAGTAGGAAGGGGCGAGGCACAGATACGCAGTATTTT.

This clonotype was detected a few times. V gene TRBV7-2 combines with J gene TRBJ2-5; TRBD2 matches at 8 bases. The CDR3 sequence is 17 residues long. The V gene's germline CDR1 is SGHTA and CDR2 FQGNSA. The V segment lost 4 bases and the J segment 6 bases; nucleotides outside the gene matches: 16. The CDR3 spells CASSSGRGGVYGQTQYF. The CDR3 region has the DNA TGTGCCAGCAGCTCTGGACGGGGGGGCGTCTATGGCCAGACCCAGTACTTC.

There are a few counts of this clonotype. The gene calls are TRBV7-8 and TRBJ2-2; possible D gene TRBD2, 5 bases. The length of the CDR3 is 12 residues. Looked up from germline, CDR1 is SGHVS and CDR2 is FQNEAQ. V gave up 5 bases and J gave up 7 bases, with 8 bases separating them. DNA of the CDR3: TGTGCCAGCAGCCTTCGGGGCGGGGAGCTGTTTTTT. Protein: CASSLRGGELFF.

The rearrangement links TRBV7-3 to TRBJ2-3; D gene uncertain. Germline loops: CDR1 SGHTA, CDR2 FQGTGA. The CDR3 has 13 residues. Trimming cost V 4 bases and J 6 bases, with 11 bases left between them. This CDR3 is CASSSRPLDTQYF. The DNA for the CDR3 is TGTGCCAGCAGCTCCCGGCCCCTGGATACGCAGTATTTT.

CDR3: CSASLRDRGHNYGYTF. CDR3 bases: TGCAGTGCTTCTCTCCGGGACAGGGGACATAACTATGGCTACACCTTC. The rearrangement links TRBV20-1 to TRBJ1-2, with 10 bases lining up with TRBD1. Looked up from germline, CDR1 is DFQATT and CDR2 is SNEGSKA (reference sequence). J was trimmed by 1 base and V by 5 bases; bases with no gene match: 10. This CDR3 is built from 16 residues.

This clonotype was seen a handful of times. CDR3 DNA: TGTGCCAGCAGTGAAGCGCGCGGCCGGAGCGCAATAGATACGCAGTATTTT. It codes for CASSEARGRSAIDTQYF. This chain uses TRBV2 with TRBJ2-3, with D hard to call. The CDR3 loop spans 17 amino acids. CDR1 SNHLY and CDR2 FYNNEI come from the germline V gene. The V gene lost 0 bases and the J gene lost 5 bases, with 18 bases spanning the gap.

The chain carries TRBV4-1 and TRBJ2-5; weak D call: TRBD2 (5 bases). With 4 bases removed from V and 5 bases from J, the gap between germline ends came to 11 bases. The CDR3 has 13 residues. Germline loops: CDR1 MGHRA, CDR2 YSYEKL. In DNA, the CDR3 is TGCGCCAGCAGCCGAACTAGGGCGGAGACCCAGTACTTC. Translated, it gives CASSRTRAETQYF.

This clonotype was found a few times. The rearrangement joins TRBV12-3 or TRBV12-4 to TRBJ2-5; 9 bases align to TRBD1. The CDR3 is 14 amino acids. The V gene end was trimmed by 6 bases and the J gene end by 4 bases; junction bases not matched to a gene: 6. The CDR3 sequence: CASRIQGARETQYF. The DNA for the CDR3 is TGTGCCAGCAGAATACAGGGGGCGCGAGAGACCCAGTACTTC.

The gene calls are TRBV2 and TRBJ2-1; 11 bases agree with TRBD2. This CDR3 contains 15 residues. The germline CDR1 and CDR2 sequences are SNHLY and FYNNEI. Trimming at V came to 5 bases and at J to 7 bases, leaving 7 bases not matched to a gene. The CDR3 DNA follows: TGTGCCAGCAGTCCCACTAGCGGGGGATGGAATGAGCAGTTCTTC. Amino acids: CASSPTSGGWNEQFF.

In this sample, this clonotype turned up a few times. The chain employs TRBV3-1 and TRBJ2-2; TRBD1 or TRBD2 may be the D gene (5 bases each). The CDR3 runs 16 residues. The V end lost 0 bases, the J end lost 3 bases, and 11 bases lay between the germline ends. Germline CDR1 LGHDT, CDR2 YNNKEL (reference sequence). CDR3: CASSQEGVGYTGELFF. CDR3 DNA: TGTGCCAGCAGCCAAGAGGGGGTTGGTTACACCGGGGAGCTGTTTTTT.

The rearrangement links TRBV20-1 to TRBJ2-1; TRBD2 aligns across 7 bases. V trimming: 1 base; J trimming: 7 bases; junction bases outside the gene matches: 10. The CDR3 is 15 residues long. Germline-derived CDR1 and CDR2 are DFQATT and SNEGSKA (reference sequence). The CDR3 region is CSARAYGLGGNEQFF. The CDR3, as DNA: TGCAGTGCTAGAGCCTATGGGCTGGGAGGGAATGAGCAGTTCTTC.

The chain uses TRBV2 and TRBJ2-1; D is uncertain. The CDR3 has 15 residues. The germline V gene has CDR1 SNHLY and CDR2 FYNNEI. V was pared by 1 base and J by 0 bases, with 7 bases between. CDR3 DNA sequence: TGTGCCAGCAGTGAAGGACGGGTCTCCTACAATGAGCAGTTCTTC. Translation: CASSEGRVSYNEQFF.

The rearrangement uses TRBV20-1 and TRBJ2-2; TRBD2 matches at 11 bases. The germline CDR1 and CDR2 sequences are DFQATT and SNEGSKA (reference sequence). This CDR3 is built from 16 residues. The J segment lost 8 bases and the V segment lost 6 bases, leaving 14 bases of the junction unmatched. Written as DNA, the CDR3 is TGCAGTGCCTATCCCCTAGCGGGGGGTTCCTTTGGGGAGCTGTTTTTT. Its translation is CSAYPLAGGSFGELFF.

This clonotype was detected only a few times. The rearrangement uses TRBV7-9 and TRBJ1-3; unclear D gene. The ends were cut back, 4 bases at V and 11 bases at J, with 12 bases in the middle. The CDR3 sequence is 12 residues long. Germline V gene data show CDR1 as SEHNR and CDR2 as FQNEAQ (reference sequence). The CDR3 bases are TGTGCCAGCAGCTCCAACGCCAGGCCCATATATTTT. It encodes CASSSNARPIYF. The variable domain in full, completed from reference TRBV7-9 and TRBJ1-3, reads DTGVSQNPRHKITKRGQNVTFRCDPISEHNRLYWYRQTLGQGPEFLTYFQNEAQLEKSRLLSDRFSAERPKGSFSTLEIQRTEQGDSAMYLCASSSNARPIYFGEGSWLTVV.

For this clonotype: One junction end disagrees with the germline gene, perhaps due to a read error. The chain has TRBV18 and TRBJ1-1, with D perhaps matching TRBD1 (6 bases). Germline loops: CDR1 KGHSH, CDR2 LQKENI. This CDR3 has 16 amino acids. For the CDR3, the DNA is TGTGCCAGCTCCCCACGCGGATTGGGGGGCGACACTGAAGCTTTCTTT. It yields the protein CASSPRGLGGDTEAFF.

This clonotype was seen only a few times. The rearrangement links TRBV6-5 to TRBJ2-7, with a possible D match to TRBD2 (6 bases). Germline CDR1 MNHEY, CDR2 SVGAGI. This CDR3 comprises 16 residues. Trimming took 0 bases from V and 3 from J, leaving 15 bases between them. The CDR3 DNA sequence: TGTGCCAGCAGTTACTCGATGGGACTCGGGTACTACGAGCAGTACTTC. Protein sequence: CASSYSMGLGYYEQYF.

V is TRBV29-1 and J is TRBJ1-1; 8 bases map to TRBD1. Per the germline V gene, CDR1 is SQVTM and CDR2 is ANQGSEA. This CDR3 is built from 14 residues. J was trimmed by 2 bases and V by 3 bases; bases with no gene match: 5. This CDR3 is CSVDPGTGNTEAFF. The DNA for the CDR3 is TGCAGCGTTGACCCTGGGACAGGTAACACTGAAGCTTTCTTT.

The chain combines TRBV28 with TRBJ1-5; possibly TRBD1 for D (5 bases). V lost 5 bases and J 4 bases, leaving 15 bases between the germline ends. The CDR3 contains 15 residues. Germline values: CDR1 MDHEN, CDR2 SYDVKM. The CDR3 bases are TGTGCCAGCAGTCCAGGGAGGCGAGGGAATCAGCCCCAGCATTTT. Protein: CASSPGRRGNQPQHF.

This clonotype was seen a handful of times. The chain recombines TRBV7-6 with TRBJ2-2; 11 bases map to TRBD1. Losses at the gene ends were 5 bases for V and 6 bases for J; bases not matched to a gene: 20. The germline V gene has CDR1 SGHVS and CDR2 FNYEAQ. The CDR3 covers 20 residues. The CDR3 sequence: CASSLTLGQGANLPPGELFF. In DNA, the CDR3 is TGTGCCAGCAGCCTTACTTTAGGACAGGGGGCGAATTTGCCTCCCGGGGAGCTGTTTTTT.

In this sample, this clonotype turned up a few times. In nucleotides, the CDR3 is TGTGCCAGCAGTTCCGGGGACGGGATGAACACCGGGGAGCTGTTTTTT. Encoded protein: CASSSGDGMNTGELFF. The chain joins TRBV28 to TRBJ2-2; tentatively, D is TRBD1 or TRBD2 (5 bases each). Trimming took 4 bases from V and 1 from J, leaving 13 bases between them. Germline assignment: CDR1 MDHEN and CDR2 SYDVKM. This CDR3 has 16 amino acids.

This clonotype came up once. The V and J genes are TRBV5-5 and TRBJ2-3; no firm D call. Trimming removed 0 bases from V and 6 bases from J, with 17 bases in between. The CDR3 length is 16 residues. Germline values: CDR1 SGHKS, CDR2 YYEKEE (reference sequence). This CDR3 reads CASSLAEVFHGDTQYF. The CDR3 region has the DNA TGTGCCAGCAGCTTGGCCGAGGTCTTTCATGGGGATACGCAGTATTTT.

This chain uses TRBV7-6 with TRBJ2-6; TRBD1 agrees at 7 bases. Trimming removed 10 bases from V and 1 base from J; junction bases left unmatched: 10. The CDR3 sequence is 16 residues long. Germline-derived CDR1 and CDR2 are SGHVS and FNYEAQ. CDR3 bases: TGTGCCACTCAGAAGGTCAGGGGGTCTGGGGCCAACGTCCTGACTTTC. It translates to CATQKVRGSGANVLTF. The variable domain in full, with the rest retrieved from reference TRBV7-6 and TRBJ2-6, is GAGVSQSPRYKVTKRGQDVALRCDPISGHVSLYWYRQALGQGPEFLTYFNYEAQQDKSGLPNDRFSAERPEGSISTLTIQRTEQRDSAMYRCATQKVRGSGANVLTFGAGSRLTVL.

The chain links TRBV6-5 to TRBJ1-1; D is uncertain. The germline V gene encodes CDR1 MNHEY and CDR2 SVGAGI. The length of the CDR3 is 15 residues. V shed 4 bases and J shed 5 bases, with 17 bases lying between them. CDR3 nucleotide sequence: TGTGCCAGCAGTTGGGAGGGCAGGATGCGGACTGAAGCTTTCTTT. As protein: CASSWEGRMRTEAFF.

This clonotype came up many times. This chain connects TRBV5-1 to TRBJ1-6; the match to TRBD1 covers 8 bases. Trimming removed 4 bases from V and 7 bases from J; junction bases left unmatched: 7. Germline-derived CDR1 and CDR2 are SGHRS and YFSETQ. CDR3 size: 15 residues. The CDR3 loop is CASSSNRGRNSPLHF. The CDR3 DNA is TGCGCCAGCAGCAGCAACAGGGGGAGGAATTCACCCCTCCACTTT.

The J gene is TRBJ2-1, the V gene TRBV5-1; D might be TRBD1 (5 bases). The CDR3 is 13 residues long. Germline-derived CDR1 and CDR2 are SGHRS and YFSETQ. V lost 4 bases and J lost 4, with 9 bases in between. The chain's CDR3 is CASSKGSYNEQFF. The DNA for the CDR3 is TGCGCCAGCAGCAAGGGGTCATACAATGAGCAGTTCTTC.